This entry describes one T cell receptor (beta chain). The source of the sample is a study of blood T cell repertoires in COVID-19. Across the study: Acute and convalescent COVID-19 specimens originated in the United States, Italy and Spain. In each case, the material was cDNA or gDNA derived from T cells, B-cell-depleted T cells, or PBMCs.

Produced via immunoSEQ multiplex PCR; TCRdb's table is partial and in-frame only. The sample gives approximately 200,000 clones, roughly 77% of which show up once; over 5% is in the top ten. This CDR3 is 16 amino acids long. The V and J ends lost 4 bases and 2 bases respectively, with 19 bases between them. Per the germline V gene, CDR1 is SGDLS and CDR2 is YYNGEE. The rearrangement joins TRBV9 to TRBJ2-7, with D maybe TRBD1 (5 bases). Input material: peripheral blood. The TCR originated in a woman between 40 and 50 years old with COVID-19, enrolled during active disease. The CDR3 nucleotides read TGTGCCAGCAGCTTCGCCTTATCGACAGCTACCTACGAGCAGTACTTC. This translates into CASSFALSTATYEQYF.